This T cell receptor (beta chain) is from a study of TIL therapy for anti-PD-1-resistant metastatic lung cancer. Study in general: Tumors had a median PD-L1 proportion score of 6%. Notes on the study in general: TIL clonotype persistence in blood showed no apparent association with response.

As for time point: pre-treatment sample, taken before nivolumab and TIL therapy. Patients were adults with stage 4 NSCLC. This clone was observed a single time. The antigen is undetermined. The immunoSEQ assay was v3. Only in-frame clones appear in the TCRdb table, and some are missing; sequencing was by immunoSEQ multiplex PCR. Seen here are 50,000 to 65,000 clones, under 75% observed once, and the top ten hold about 6.8%. This clonotype was sampled from a person aged 25 to 85 with non-small cell lung cancer. The sample consisted of blood, taken at baseline.

In nucleotides, the CDR3 is TGTGCCAGCAGTGAAGCTTCGGGGGCAAATCAGCCCCAGCATTTT. Translated, it gives CASSEASGANQPQHF. This rearrangement joins TRBV6-1 to TRBJ1-5; maybe TRBD1 (6 bases). Germline CDR1 and CDR2: MNHNS and SASEGT. V shed 0 bases and J shed 4 bases, with 10 bases lying between them. The CDR3 spans 15 residues.